The rows below give T cell receptor beta chains drawn from one sample of a study of OX40 agonist ivuxolimab in advanced cancers. Produced via immunoSEQ multiplex PCR; TCRdb's table is partial and in-frame only. The sample contains 28,000 or so clones, roughly 90% of which appear only once. Sequencing used CD4+ or CD8+ T cells sorted from blood, obtained in a trial of the OX40 agonist ivuxolimab. Receptors were obtained from an adult with an advanced solid tumor such as melanoma, head and neck, liver or kidney cancer. CDR3s include the opening cysteine and the closing phenylalanine or tryptophan. Each record gives: clone size, V gene, J gene, D gene, CDR3 protein, CDR3 DNA. The D gene is left open where the match is weak. Only part of the rows carry a size: once, few, many, or a class if the clone is expanded.

size: -; V: TRBV7-2; J: TRBJ2-1; D: -; CDR3: CASSLLAGTRDEQFF; DNA: TGTGCCAGCAGCTTGCTGGCCGGTACACGCGATGAGCAGTTCTTC
size: -; V: TRBV9; J: TRBJ2-2; D: TRBD2; CDR3: CASSPSDSGRNTGELFF; DNA: TGTGCCAGCAGTCCCTCTGATAGCGGGAGAAACACCGGGGAGCTGTTTTTT
size: -; V: TRBV5-1; J: TRBJ2-1; D: -; CDR3: CASSIPTGNEQFF; DNA: TGCGCCAGCAGCATCCCCACAGGGAATGAGCAGTTCTTC
size: -; V: TRBV27; J: TRBJ1-1; D: TRBD1; CDR3: CASSSGQGVADTEAFF; DNA: TGTGCCAGCAGCTCGGGACAGGGGGTAGCGGACACTGAAGCTTTCTTT
size: -; V: TRBV5-1; J: TRBJ2-7; D: -; CDR3: CASSSRSSYEQYF; DNA: TGCGCCAGCAGCTCTAGGAGCTCCTACGAGCAGTACTTC
size: -; V: TRBV2; J: TRBJ2-7; D: TRBD1; CDR3: CASLDRGVYEQYF; DNA: TGTGCCAGCCTTGACAGGGGAGTGTACGAGCAGTACTTC
size: -; V: TRBV28; J: TRBJ2-6; D: TRBD1; CDR3: CASSKRTGGAGANVLTF; DNA: TGTGCCAGCTCTAAACGGACAGGGGGCGCCGGGGCCAACGTCCTGACTTTC
size: -; V: TRBV7-9; J: TRBJ2-5; D: -; CDR3: CASSFGPQETQYF; DNA: TGTGCCAGCAGCTTTGGACCCCAAGAGACCCAGTACTTC
size: -; V: TRBV18; J: TRBJ1-1; D: -; CDR3: CASSPNSMNTEAFF; DNA: TGTGCCAGCTCACCAAACAGTATGAACACTGAAGCTTTCTTT
size: -; V: TRBV7-9; J: TRBJ2-3; D: TRBD1; CDR3: CASSPGTGQDTQYF; DNA: TGTGCCAGCAGCCCCGGGACAGGGCAAGATACGCAGTATTTT
size: -; V: TRBV19; J: TRBJ1-1; D: -; CDR3: CASTVGLNTEAFF; DNA: TGTGCCAGTACCGTGGGTTTGAACACTGAAGCTTTCTTT
size: -; V: TRBV7-9; J: TRBJ2-7; D: TRBD1; CDR3: CASSSAGTGYEQYF; DNA: TGTGCCAGCAGCTCCGCCGGGACAGGCTACGAGCAGTACTTC
size: -; V: TRBV11-2; J: TRBJ2-7; D: -; CDR3: CASSFQGNEQYF; DNA: TGTGCCAGCAGCTTTCAGGGTAACGAGCAGTACTTC
size: -; V: TRBV19; J: TRBJ1-1; D: TRBD1; CDR3: CASRQGWNTEAFF; DNA: TGTGCCAGTAGACAGGGGTGGAACACTGAAGCTTTCTTT
size: few; V: TRBV2; J: TRBJ1-2; D: -; CDR3: CASSDAGYGYTF; DNA: TGTGCCAGCTCCGACGCAGGGTATGGCTACACCTTC
size: once; V: TRBV10-3; J: TRBJ1-5; D: -; CDR3: CAISDGDSNQPQHF; DNA: TGTGCCATCAGTGACGGGGACAGCAATCAGCCCCAGCATTTT
size: -; V: TRBV5-1; J: TRBJ2-5; D: TRBD2; CDR3: CASSLAGGETQYF; DNA: TGCGCCAGCAGCTTAGCGGGAGGAGAGACCCAGTACTTC
size: -; V: TRBV4-1; J: TRBJ2-5; D: -; CDR3: CASSQGVQETQYF; DNA: TGCGCCAGCAGCCAAGGAGTACAAGAGACCCAGTACTTC
size: once; V: TRBV7-3; J: TRBJ2-5; D: -; CDR3: CASSLTGGSQETQYF; DNA: TGTGCCAGCAGCTTAACTGGGGGCTCGCAAGAGACCCAGTACTTC
size: -; V: TRBV6-5; J: TRBJ2-7; D: TRBD1; CDR3: CASSSGTGGSYEQYF; DNA: TGTGCCAGCTCCTCCGGGACAGGGGGCTCCTACGAGCAGTACTTC
size: medium-sized; V: TRBV14; J: TRBJ1-4; D: -; CDR3: CASSPGAGGREKLFF; DNA: TGTGCCAGCAGCCCAGGAGCGGGGGGAAGAGAAAAACTGTTTTTT
size: -; V: TRBV9; J: TRBJ2-7; D: -; CDR3: CASSVGQGTYEQYF; DNA: TGTGCCAGCAGCGTAGGTCAGGGAACCTACGAGCAGTACTTC
size: -; V: TRBV9; J: TRBJ2-3; D: -; CDR3: CASSVGSQATDTQYF; DNA: TGTGCCAGCAGCGTAGGCTCCCAGGCCACAGATACGCAGTATTTT
size: -; V: TRBV7-2; J: TRBJ2-7; D: -; CDR3: CASSLAGRNYEQYF; DNA: TGTGCCAGCAGCCTAGCTGGACGGAACTACGAGCAGTACTTC
size: -; V: TRBV7-2; J: TRBJ1-2; D: -; CDR3: CASSLDRNSYGYTF; DNA: TGTGCCAGCAGCTTAGATAGGAATTCCTATGGCTACACCTTC
size: -; V: TRBV4-3; J: TRBJ2-1; D: TRBD2; CDR3: CASSQDGTSGAPSSYNEQFF; DNA: TGCGCCAGCAGCCAAGATGGAACTAGCGGGGCCCCGAGCTCCTACAATGAGCAGTTCTTC
size: -; V: TRBV28; J: TRBJ2-5; D: TRBD2; CDR3: CASSRGLAGQETQYF; DNA: TGTGCCAGCAGTCGTGGACTAGCGGGACAAGAGACCCAGTACTTC
size: -; V: TRBV7-9; J: TRBJ2-7; D: TRBD2; CDR3: CASSLWASGTVEQYF; DNA: TGTGCCAGCAGCTTATGGGCTAGCGGGACGGTCGAGCAGTACTTC
size: -; V: TRBV5-1; J: TRBJ1-2; D: -; CDR3: CASSLGGTGYGYTF; DNA: TGCGCCAGCAGCCTGGGGGGAACGGGCTATGGCTACACCTTC
size: -; V: TRBV11-2; J: TRBJ2-7; D: TRBD1; CDR3: CASSFGQAYEQYF; DNA: TGTGCCAGCAGCTTTGGACAGGCCTACGAGCAGTACTTC
size: -; V: TRBV5-3; J: TRBJ1-4; D: -; CDR3: CARTPQRVVEKLFF; DNA: TGTGCCAGAACCCCCCAGAGGGTAGTTGAAAAACTGTTTTTT
size: once; V: TRBV19; J: TRBJ1-1; D: -; CDR3: CVSQGMGTEAFF; DNA: TGTGTTTCTCAGGGGATGGGCACTGAAGCTTTCTTT
size: few; V: TRBV18; J: TRBJ1-5; D: TRBD1; CDR3: CASSPTGYDQPQHF; DNA: TGTGCCAGCTCACCGACAGGGTATGATCAGCCCCAGCATTTT
size: -; V: TRBV4-2; J: TRBJ2-1; D: TRBD1; CDR3: CASGTGEFNEQFF; DNA: TGTGCCAGCGGAACAGGGGAGTTTAATGAGCAGTTCTTC
size: -; V: TRBV4-1; J: TRBJ2-3; D: TRBD1; CDR3: CASSLRQGYDGDTQYF; DNA: TGCGCCAGCAGCCTGCGACAGGGGTACGACGGAGATACGCAGTATTTT
size: -; V: TRBV30; J: TRBJ2-1; D: TRBD2; CDR3: CAGGGILAYNEQFF; DNA: TGTGCCGGGGGGGGGATTCTGGCCTACAATGAGCAGTTCTTC
size: few; V: TRBV7-3; J: TRBJ2-7; D: TRBD1; CDR3: CASSLTGGSHEQYF; DNA: TGTGCCAGCAGCTTGACAGGGGGCTCCCACGAGCAGTACTTC
size: -; V: TRBV7-3; J: TRBJ2-1; D: TRBD2; CDR3: CASSKRDSYNEQFF; DNA: TGTGCCAGCAGTAAGCGGGACTCCTACAATGAGCAGTTCTTC
size: -; V: TRBV7-9; J: TRBJ2-7; D: -; CDR3: CASSLAGGSYEQYF; DNA: TGTGCCAGCAGCTTAGCAGGGGGCTCCTACGAGCAGTACTTC
size: -; V: TRBV27; J: TRBJ1-5; D: -; CDR3: CASSLVGSNQPQHF; DNA: TGTGCCAGCAGTTTAGTCGGGAGCAATCAGCCCCAGCATTTT
size: -; V: TRBV19; J: TRBJ2-7; D: -; CDR3: CASSTGGGAHEQYF; DNA: TGTGCCAGTAGTACAGGCGGAGGGGCCCACGAGCAGTACTTC
size: -; V: TRBV4-1; J: TRBJ1-2; D: TRBD1; CDR3: CASSQDRTGGAHNGYTF; DNA: TGCGCCAGCAGCCAAGATCGAACAGGGGGCGCACACAATGGCTACACCTTC